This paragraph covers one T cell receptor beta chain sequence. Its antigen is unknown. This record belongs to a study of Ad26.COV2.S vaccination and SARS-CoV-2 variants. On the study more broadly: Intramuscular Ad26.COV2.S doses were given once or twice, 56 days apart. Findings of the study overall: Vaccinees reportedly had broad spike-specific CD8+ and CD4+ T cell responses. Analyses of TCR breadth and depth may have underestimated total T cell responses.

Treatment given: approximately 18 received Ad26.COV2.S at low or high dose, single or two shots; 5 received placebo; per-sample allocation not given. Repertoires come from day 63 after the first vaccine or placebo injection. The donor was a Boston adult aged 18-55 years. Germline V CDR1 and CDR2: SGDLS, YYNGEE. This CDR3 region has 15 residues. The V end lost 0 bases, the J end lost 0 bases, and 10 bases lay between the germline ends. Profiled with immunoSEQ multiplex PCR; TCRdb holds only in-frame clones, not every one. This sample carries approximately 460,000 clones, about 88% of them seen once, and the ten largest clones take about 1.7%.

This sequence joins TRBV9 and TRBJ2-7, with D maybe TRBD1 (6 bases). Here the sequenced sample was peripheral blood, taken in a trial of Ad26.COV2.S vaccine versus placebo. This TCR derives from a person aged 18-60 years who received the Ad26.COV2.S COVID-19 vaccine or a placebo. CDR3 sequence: CASSVGGQVSYEQYF. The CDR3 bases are TGTGCCAGCAGCGTAGGGGGACAAGTCTCCTACGAGCAGTACTTC. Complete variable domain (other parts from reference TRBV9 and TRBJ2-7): DSGVTQTPKHLITATGQRVTLRCSPRSGDLSVYWYQQSLDQGLQFLIQYYNGEERAKGNILERFSAQQFPDLHSELNLSSLELGDSALYFCASSVGGQVSYEQYFGPGTRLTVT.